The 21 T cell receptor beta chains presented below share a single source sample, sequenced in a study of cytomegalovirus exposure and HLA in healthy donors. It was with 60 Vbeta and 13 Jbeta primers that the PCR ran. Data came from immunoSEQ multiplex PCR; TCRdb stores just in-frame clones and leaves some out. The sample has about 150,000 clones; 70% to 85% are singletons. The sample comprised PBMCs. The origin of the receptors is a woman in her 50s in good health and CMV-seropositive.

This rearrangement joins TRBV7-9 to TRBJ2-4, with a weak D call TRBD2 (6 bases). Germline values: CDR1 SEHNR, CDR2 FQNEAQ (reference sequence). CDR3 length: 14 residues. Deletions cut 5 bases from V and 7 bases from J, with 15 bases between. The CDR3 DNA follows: TGTGCCAGCAGCCCCTGGGGGGAGGTCAACATTCAGTACTTC. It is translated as CASSPWGEVNIQYF.

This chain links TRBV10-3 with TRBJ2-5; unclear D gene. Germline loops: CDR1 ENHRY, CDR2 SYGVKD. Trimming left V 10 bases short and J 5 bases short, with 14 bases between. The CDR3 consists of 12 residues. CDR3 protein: CATNNGLETQYF. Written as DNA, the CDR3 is TGTGCCACCAACAATGGTCTGGAGACCCAGTACTTC.

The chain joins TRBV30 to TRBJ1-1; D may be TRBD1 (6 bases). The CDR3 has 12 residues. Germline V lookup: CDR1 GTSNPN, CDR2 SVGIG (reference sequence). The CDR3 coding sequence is TGTTCGGGGGGGGGCCTGAACACTGAAGCTTTCTTT. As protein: CSGGGLNTEAFF.

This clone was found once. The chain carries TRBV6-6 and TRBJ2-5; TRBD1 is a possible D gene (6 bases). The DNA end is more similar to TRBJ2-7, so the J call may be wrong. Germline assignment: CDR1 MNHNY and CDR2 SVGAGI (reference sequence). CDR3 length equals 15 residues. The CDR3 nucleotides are TGTGCCAGCAGTCCCCGGGGACAAACTTCCTACGAGCAGTACTTC. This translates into CASSPRGQTSYEQYF.

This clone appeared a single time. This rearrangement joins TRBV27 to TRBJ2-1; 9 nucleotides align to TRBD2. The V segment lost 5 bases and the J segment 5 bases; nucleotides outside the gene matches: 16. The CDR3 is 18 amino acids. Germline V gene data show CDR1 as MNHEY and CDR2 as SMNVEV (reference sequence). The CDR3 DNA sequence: TGTGCCAGCAGTCCGTTGAGAAACGTAGCGGGGGCCAACAATGAGCAGTTCTTC. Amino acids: CASSPLRNVAGANNEQFF.

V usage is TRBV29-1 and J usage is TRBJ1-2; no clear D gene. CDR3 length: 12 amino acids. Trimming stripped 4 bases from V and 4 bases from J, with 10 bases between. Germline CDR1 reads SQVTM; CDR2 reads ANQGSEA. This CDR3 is CSVAVVTYGYTF. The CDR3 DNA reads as TGCAGCGTTGCAGTTGTTACCTATGGCTACACCTTC.

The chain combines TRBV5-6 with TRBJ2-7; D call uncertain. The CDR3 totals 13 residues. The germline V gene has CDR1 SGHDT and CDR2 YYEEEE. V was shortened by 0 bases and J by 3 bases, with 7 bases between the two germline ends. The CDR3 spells CASSLGRNYEQYF. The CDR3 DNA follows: TGTGCCAGCAGCTTGGGCAGGAACTACGAGCAGTACTTC. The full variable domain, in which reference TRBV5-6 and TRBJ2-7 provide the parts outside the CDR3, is DAGVTQSPTHLIKTRGQQVTLRCSPKSGHDTVSWYQQALGQGPQFIFQYYEEEERQRGNFPDRFSGHQFPNYSSELNVNALLLGDSALYLCASSLGRNYEQYFGPGTRLTVT.

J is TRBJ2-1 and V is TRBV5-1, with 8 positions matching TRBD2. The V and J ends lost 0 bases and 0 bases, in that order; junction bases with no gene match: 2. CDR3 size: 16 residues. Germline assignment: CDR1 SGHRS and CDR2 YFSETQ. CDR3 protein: CASSLGAGGSYNEQFF. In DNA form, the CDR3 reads TGCGCCAGCAGCTTGGGGGCGGGGGGCTCCTACAATGAGCAGTTCTTC.

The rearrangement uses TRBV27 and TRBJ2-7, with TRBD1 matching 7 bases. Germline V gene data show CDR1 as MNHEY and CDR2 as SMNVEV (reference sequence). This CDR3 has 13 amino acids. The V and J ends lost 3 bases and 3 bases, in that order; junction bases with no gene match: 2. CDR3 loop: CASSLRDSYEQYF. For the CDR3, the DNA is TGTGCCAGCAGTTTGAGGGACAGCTACGAGCAGTACTTC.

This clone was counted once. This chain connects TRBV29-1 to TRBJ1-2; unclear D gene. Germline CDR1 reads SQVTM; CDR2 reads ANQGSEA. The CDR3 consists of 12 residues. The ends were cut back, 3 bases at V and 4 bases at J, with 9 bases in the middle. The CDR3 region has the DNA TGCAGCGTTGATGGCCAGTTCTATGGCTACACCTTC. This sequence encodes CSVDGQFYGYTF. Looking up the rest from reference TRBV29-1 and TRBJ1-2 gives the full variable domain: SAVISQKPSRDICQRGTSLTIQCQVDSQVTMMFWYRQQPGQSLTLIATANQGSEATYESGFVIDKFPISRPNLTFSTLTVSNMSPEDSSIYLCSVDGQFYGYTFGSGTRLTVV.

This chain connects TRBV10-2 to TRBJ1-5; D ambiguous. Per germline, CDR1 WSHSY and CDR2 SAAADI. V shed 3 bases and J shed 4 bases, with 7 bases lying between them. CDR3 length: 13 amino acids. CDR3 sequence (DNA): TGCGCCAGCAGTGAACTCGTAAATCAGCCCCAGCATTTT. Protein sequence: CASSELVNQPQHF.

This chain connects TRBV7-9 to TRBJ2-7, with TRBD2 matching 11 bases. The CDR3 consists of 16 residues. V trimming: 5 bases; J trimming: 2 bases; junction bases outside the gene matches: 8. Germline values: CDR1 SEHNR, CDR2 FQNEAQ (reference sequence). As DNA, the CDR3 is TGTGCCAGCAGCCTGTCCGGGACTAGCGGTACCTACGAGCAGTACTTC. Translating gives CASSLSGTSGTYEQYF.

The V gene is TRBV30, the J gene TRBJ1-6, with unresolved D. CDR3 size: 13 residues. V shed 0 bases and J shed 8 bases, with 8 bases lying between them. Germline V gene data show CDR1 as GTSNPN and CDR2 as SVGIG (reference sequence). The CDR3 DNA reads TGTGCCTGGAGTGTACTTCAAGATTCACCCCTCCACTTT. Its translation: CAWSVLQDSPLHF.

CDR3 region: CASSLLTTNTEAFF. CDR3 sequence (DNA): TGCGCCAGCAGCTTGCTAACCACGAACACTGAAGCTTTCTTT. The chain carries TRBV5-1 and TRBJ1-1; D not resolved. The CDR3 has 14 amino acids. Germline CDR1 is SGHRS and CDR2 is YFSETQ. V was pared by 1 base and J by 1 base, with 8 bases between.

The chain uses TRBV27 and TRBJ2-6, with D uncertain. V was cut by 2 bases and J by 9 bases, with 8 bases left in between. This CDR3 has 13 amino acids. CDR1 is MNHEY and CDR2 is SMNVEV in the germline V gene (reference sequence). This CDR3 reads CASSLTPSNVLTF. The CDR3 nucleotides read TGTGCCAGCAGTTTAACACCCAGCAACGTCCTGACTTTC.

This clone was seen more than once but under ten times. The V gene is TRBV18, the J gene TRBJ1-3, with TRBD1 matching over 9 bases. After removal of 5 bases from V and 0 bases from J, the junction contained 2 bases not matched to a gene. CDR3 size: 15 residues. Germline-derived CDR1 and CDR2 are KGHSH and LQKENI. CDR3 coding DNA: TGTGCCAGCTCAGAGGACAGGGGCTCTGGAAACACCATATATTTT. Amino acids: CASSEDRGSGNTIYF.

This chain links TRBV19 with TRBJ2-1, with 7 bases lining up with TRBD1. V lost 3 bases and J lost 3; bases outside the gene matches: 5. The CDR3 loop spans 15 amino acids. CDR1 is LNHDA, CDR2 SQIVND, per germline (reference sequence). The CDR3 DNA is TGTGCCAGTAGTATTAAGGGACAGAACTACAATGAGCAGTTCTTC. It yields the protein CASSIKGQNYNEQFF.

For the CDR3, the DNA is TGTGCCAGCTCATGGGACAGTCTACTCGTCCTGACTTTC. Its protein is CASSWDSLLVLTF. The rearrangement uses TRBV18 and TRBJ2-6, with 7 bases that match TRBD1. There are 13 residues in the CDR3. Per germline, CDR1 KGHSH and CDR2 LQKENI. Losses at the gene ends were 5 bases for V and 12 bases for J; bases not matched to a gene: 7.

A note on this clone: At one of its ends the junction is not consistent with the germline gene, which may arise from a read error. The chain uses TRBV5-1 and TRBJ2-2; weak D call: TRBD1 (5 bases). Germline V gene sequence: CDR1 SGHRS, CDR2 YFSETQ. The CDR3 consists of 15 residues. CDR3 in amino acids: CTSSQMTVNTGELFF. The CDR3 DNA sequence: TGCACCAGCAGCCAAATGACAGTGAACACCGGGGAGCTGTTTTTT.

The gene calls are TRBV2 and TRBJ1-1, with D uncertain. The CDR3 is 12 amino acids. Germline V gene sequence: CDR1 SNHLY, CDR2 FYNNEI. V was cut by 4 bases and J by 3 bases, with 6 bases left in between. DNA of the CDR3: TGTGCCAGCAGTGTTACGGACACTGAAGCTTTCTTT. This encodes CASSVTDTEAFF.

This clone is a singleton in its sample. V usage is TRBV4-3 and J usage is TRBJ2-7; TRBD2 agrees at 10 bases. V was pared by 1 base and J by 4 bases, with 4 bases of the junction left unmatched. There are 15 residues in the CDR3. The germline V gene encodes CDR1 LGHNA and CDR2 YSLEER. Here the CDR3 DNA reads TGCGCCAGCAGCCAAGGACTAGCGGGCCAGTACGAGCAGTACTTC. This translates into CASSQGLAGQYEQYF.